Described below is a single TCR beta chain sequence and its context. This clonotype was observed a few times. Its antigen specificity is not known. Qualities for individual bases were not recorded, and no much larger clone is one base off. This record belongs to a study of response to subunit inactivated influenza vaccine (dated by TCRdb to the late 2010s). For the wider study: To follow how T cells responded to a trivalent subunit inactivated influenza vaccine, the researchers relied on deep quantitative profiling of the T cell receptor repertoire.

The CDR3 has 14 amino acids, counting the end cysteine and phenylalanine. Solely the CDR3 DNA is kept, with 42 bases framed from the first base. V and J are trimmed by 6 bases and 2 bases, and the gene matches miss 9 bases of the junction. Based on the germline V gene (reference sequence), the CDR1 and CDR2 sequences are DFQATT and SNEGSKA. Broader findings and caveats from the paper: It was suggested by the authors that each seasonal influenza vaccination may recruit only a limited number of new T cells.

Libraries were built with RT-PCR. Data came from an Illumina HiSeq 2500. TCRdb redid the processing of the public reads, applying fastp at Q25 and MiXCR, and retained in-frame beta chains. Entries are consolidated by CDR3 protein sequence, retaining the most common genes and DNA. The sample contains around 540,000 distinct CDR3 sequences, approximately 12% of them found a single time. Roughly 10% of the sample goes to the ten largest clones. This TCR was recovered from a man aged 50 or older who received an inactivated influenza vaccine. Donor details come from another sample of the same person, matched by shared clones. The sample was PBMCs from blood, taken on the day of vaccination. Recombination joined TRBV20-1 with TRBJ2-5; 7 junctional bases match TRBD1. The sequence in DNA is TGCAGTGCCGAAAAACCGGGACAGCAAGAGACCCAGTACTTC. Its translation is CSAEKPGQQETQYF.